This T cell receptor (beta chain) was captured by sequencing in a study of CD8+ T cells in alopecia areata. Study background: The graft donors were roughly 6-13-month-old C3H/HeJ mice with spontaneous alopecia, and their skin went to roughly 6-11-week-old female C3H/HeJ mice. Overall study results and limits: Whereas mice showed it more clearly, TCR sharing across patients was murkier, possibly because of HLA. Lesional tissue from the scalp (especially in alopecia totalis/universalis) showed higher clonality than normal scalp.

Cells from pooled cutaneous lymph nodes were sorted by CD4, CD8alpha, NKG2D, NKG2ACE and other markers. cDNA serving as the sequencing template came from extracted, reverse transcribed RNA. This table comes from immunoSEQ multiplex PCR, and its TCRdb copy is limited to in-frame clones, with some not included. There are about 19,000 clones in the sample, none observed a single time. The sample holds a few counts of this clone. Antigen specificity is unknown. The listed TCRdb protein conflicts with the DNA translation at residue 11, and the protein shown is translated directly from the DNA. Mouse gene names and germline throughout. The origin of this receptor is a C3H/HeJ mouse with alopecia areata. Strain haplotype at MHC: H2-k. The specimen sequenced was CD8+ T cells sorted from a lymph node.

CDR3 in amino acids: CASARGTGFSPLYF. CDR3 DNA (partial): TGTGCCAGCGCTAGAGGGACAGGGTTTTCGCCC. The V gene is TRBV19, the J gene TRBJ1-6; the match to TRBD1 covers 9 bases. Sequencing ends 3 residues short of the CDR3 end; the germline J gene provides the rest. TRBJ1-6 is classed as an ORF, of uncertain function. The V gene's germline CDR1 is FNHDT and CDR2 SITEND (reference sequence). The length of the CDR3 is 14 residues. V gave up 7 bases and J gave up 9 bases; unmatched junction bases: 8.